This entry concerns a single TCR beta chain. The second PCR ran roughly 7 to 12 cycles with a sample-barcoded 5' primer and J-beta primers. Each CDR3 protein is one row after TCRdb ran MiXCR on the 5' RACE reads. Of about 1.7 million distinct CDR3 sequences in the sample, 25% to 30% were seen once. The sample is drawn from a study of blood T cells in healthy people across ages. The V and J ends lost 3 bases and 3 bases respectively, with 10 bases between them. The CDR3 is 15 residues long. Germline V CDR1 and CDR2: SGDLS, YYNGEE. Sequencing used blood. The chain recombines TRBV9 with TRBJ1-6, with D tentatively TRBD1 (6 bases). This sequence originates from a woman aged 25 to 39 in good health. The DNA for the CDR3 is TGTGCCAGCAGCGCGACAGGATACTATAATTCACCCCTCCACTTT. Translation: CASSATGYYNSPLHF.